The TCR beta chain under discussion was sequenced for a study of blood T cell repertoires in COVID-19. Turning to the study itself: Italy, Spain and the United States were the sources of the convalescent and acute COVID-19 samples. Sources were T cells, B-cell-depleted T cells, or PBMCs; the material itself was cDNA or gDNA.

As handled by the study authors: How many nucleated cells were present was estimated from reference gene primer amplification. The method was immunoSEQ multiplex PCR; TCRdb's version includes in-frame clones alone and lacks a portion of them. V, J and clone size are taken as reported in that table, and D and trimming were inferred from the DNA itself. This table has about 20,000 clones, approximately 91% appearing once. The CDR3 loop spans 15 amino acids. In germline, CDR1 is SGHTA, CDR2 FQGNSA. V lost 5 bases to trimming and J lost 2 bases, with 15 bases between them. This clonotype originated in a human donor in a cohort sampled during active COVID-19. Sequencing was done on a sample of peripheral blood. V and J are TRBV7-2 and TRBJ2-5, with D possibly matching TRBD2 (6 bases). The CDR3 spells CASSPRGTNQETQYF. CDR3 in DNA: TGTGCCAGCAGCCCCCGCGGGACGAATCAAGAGACCCAGTACTTC.